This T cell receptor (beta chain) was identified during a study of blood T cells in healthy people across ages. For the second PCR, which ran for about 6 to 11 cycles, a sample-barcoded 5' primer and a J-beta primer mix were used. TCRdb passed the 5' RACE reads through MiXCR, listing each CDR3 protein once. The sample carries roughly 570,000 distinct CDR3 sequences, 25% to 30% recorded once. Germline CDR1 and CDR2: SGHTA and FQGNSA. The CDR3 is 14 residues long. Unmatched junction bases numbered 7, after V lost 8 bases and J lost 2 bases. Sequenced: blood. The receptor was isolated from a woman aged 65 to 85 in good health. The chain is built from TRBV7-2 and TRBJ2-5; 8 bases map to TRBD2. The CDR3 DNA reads TGTGCCAGCGGAGTAGCGGGGAGACAAGAGACCCAGTACTTC. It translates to CASGVAGRQETQYF.